Following are 2 T cell receptor beta chains from one sample sequenced in a study of regulatory T cells in long-lasting Graves disease. To make TCR beta libraries, researchers used iRepertoire HTBI primers and Arm-PCR of CDR3 regions. TCRdb ran MiXCR on the multiplex PCR reads and lists one entry per CDR3 protein. Of fewer than 500,000 distinct CDR3 sequences in the sample, around 15% are singletons; the top ten hold 10% to 15%. Sample time point: newly diagnosed GD, antithyroid drugs for less than 3 months. The TCR library was made from RNA extracted from PBMCs. The sample was also reused in another study, on T cells in Graves' hyperthyroidism and ophthalmopathy.

The input for sequencing was peripheral blood mononuclear cells (PBMCs), taken at new diagnosis, from a patient treated with antithyroid drugs. The receptors were gathered from a man between 35 and 55 years old with Graves disease.

This clonotype occurred many times. The chain combines TRBV2 with TRBJ2-7, with D hard to call. The V gene's germline CDR1 is SNHLY and CDR2 FYNNEI. CDR3 size: 13 residues. Trimming left V 9 bases short and J 2 bases short, with 14 bases between. CDR3 protein: CASGVGPTYEQYF. The CDR3 coding sequence is TGTGCCAGTGGGGTCGGGCCAACCTACGAGCAGTACTTC. Complete variable domain (other parts from reference TRBV2 and TRBJ2-7): EPEVTQTPSHQVTQMGQEVILRCVPISNHLYFYWYRQILGQKVEFLVSFYNNEISEKSEIFDDQFSVERPDGSNFTLKIRSTKLEDSAMYFCASGVGPTYEQYFGPGTRLTVT.

The gene calls are TRBV5-1 and TRBJ2-1, with D hard to call. The CDR3 runs 13 residues. Germline CDR1 reads SGHRS; CDR2 reads YFSETQ. Trimming removed 1 base from V and 5 bases from J, with 7 bases in between. This CDR3 reads CASSLMGNNEQFF. In DNA form, the CDR3 reads TGCGCCAGCAGCTTGATGGGAAACAATGAGCAGTTCTTC. Full variable domain (outside the CDR3, taken from reference TRBV5-1 and TRBJ2-1): KAGVTQTPRYLIKTRGQQVTLSCSPISGHRSVSWYQQTPGQGLQFLFEYFSETQRNKGNFPGRFSGRQFSNSRSEMNVSTLELGDSALYLCASSLMGNNEQFFGPGTRLTVL.